Following are 16 T cell receptor beta chains from one sample sequenced in a study of blood T cell repertoires in COVID-19. Using immunoSEQ multiplex PCR, the repertoire was profiled, and TCRdb retains in-frame clones only, with some absent. This sample has about 240,000 clones, with about 86% found just once. Sequenced input: peripheral blood. These receptors were taken from a man aged 55 to 70 with acute or convalescent COVID-19.

The genes are TRBV7-6 and TRBJ2-7; 11 nucleotides align to TRBD1. With 5 bases clipped from V and 7 bases from J, the junction kept 7 bases outside the gene matches. The CDR3 extends over 14 amino acids. Germline V gene data show CDR1 as SGHVS and CDR2 as FNYEAQ. CDR3: CASSGTGGAEEQYF. In nucleotides, the CDR3 is TGTGCCAGCAGCGGGACAGGGGGGGCGGAGGAGCAGTACTTC.

The rearrangement links TRBV4-2 to TRBJ1-1; D gene ambiguous. Trimming pared 1 base from V and 0 bases from J, leaving 6 bases between. The CDR3 sequence is 14 residues long. Per germline, CDR1 LGHNA and CDR2 YNFKEQ. The CDR3 region has the DNA TGTGCCAGCAGCCAAGCCGAGATGAACACTGAAGCTTTCTTT. It yields the protein CASSQAEMNTEAFF.

This clone was observed once. The V call is TRBV7-2, the J call TRBJ2-1; D possibly corresponds to TRBD1 (6 bases). This CDR3 spans 14 amino acids. CDR1 and CDR2 from the germline V gene are SGHTA and FQGNSA. V was shortened by 4 bases and J by 8 bases, with 15 bases between the two germline ends. In nucleotides, the CDR3 is TGTGCCAGCAGCTCCCGACAGGTGCGGGATGAGCAGTTCTTC. Translating it yields CASSSRQVRDEQFF.

The chain recombines TRBV3-1 (or the pseudogene TRBV3-2) with TRBJ2-1; 10 bases agree with TRBD2. Trimming took 3 bases from V and 4 from J; bases not matched to a gene: 6. Per the germline V gene, CDR1 is LGHDT and CDR2 is YNNKEL (reference sequence). CDR3 length: 16 residues. This CDR3 is CASSHPRTSGYNEQFF. The CDR3 bases are TGTGCCAGCAGCCACCCAAGGACTAGCGGATACAATGAGCAGTTCTTC.

This clone occurred once. The chain joins TRBV19 to TRBJ1-5; TRBD1 agrees at 7 bases. This CDR3 has 15 amino acids. Germline V lookup: CDR1 LNHDA, CDR2 SQIVND (reference sequence). J lost 4 bases, V lost 4 bases, and 7 bases had no gene match. The CDR3 DNA reads as TGTGCCAGTAGTACTAGACAGGGCGAGAATCAGCCCCAGCATTTT. Translated: CASSTRQGENQPQHF.

The rearrangement uses TRBV27 and TRBJ2-4, with 14 bases identical to TRBD2. V dropped 5 bases and J dropped 9; count of bases not matched to a gene: 9. Per germline, CDR1 MNHEY and CDR2 SMNVEV (reference sequence). The CDR3 totals 16 residues. The CDR3 loop reads CASSPRLAGGGGIQYF. As DNA, the CDR3 is TGTGCCAGCAGTCCTCGACTAGCGGGAGGGGGTGGCATTCAGTACTTC.

The chain uses TRBV5-4 and TRBJ2-7; 9 bases align to TRBD2. The CDR3 length is 16 residues. J was trimmed by 6 bases and V by 0 bases; bases with no gene match: 10. The germline CDR1 and CDR2 sequences are SGHNT and YYREEE (reference sequence). The CDR3 DNA reads as TGTGCCAGCAGCTTGGGTCCAGTAGCGGGAGAGGTCGAGCAGTACTTC. The encoded protein is CASSLGPVAGEVEQYF.

The chain is built from TRBV3-1 (or the pseudogene TRBV3-2) and TRBJ2-7; D call uncertain. The CDR3 is 16 residues long. V was shortened by 0 bases and J by 0 bases, with 12 bases between the two germline ends. Germline V gene sequence: CDR1 LGHDT, CDR2 YNNKEL (reference sequence). CDR3 residues: CASSQDRSSSSYEQYF. As DNA, the CDR3 is TGTGCCAGCAGCCAAGATCGGTCTAGTAGCTCCTACGAGCAGTACTTC.

The chain joins TRBV27 to TRBJ2-7, with a tentative D call TRBD1 (6 bases). The germline V gene encodes CDR1 MNHEY and CDR2 SMNVEV (reference sequence). Trimming pared 6 bases from V and 5 bases from J, leaving 17 bases between. The length of the CDR3 is 14 residues. CDR3 sequence: CASRVLQGNNEQYF. DNA for the CDR3: TGTGCCAGCAGAGTACTACAGGGTAATAACGAGCAGTACTTC.

The genes are TRBV19 and TRBJ2-7; TRBD1 matches 10 bases. Germline CDR1 LNHDA, CDR2 SQIVND (reference sequence). The CDR3 is made up of 16 amino acids. With 5 bases clipped from V and 5 bases from J, the junction kept 12 bases outside the gene matches. CDR3 DNA: TGTGCCAGTAGTTCCGGGCGGGACAGGGGAAGGCACGAGCAGTACTTC. This gives the protein CASSSGRDRGRHEQYF.

V usage is TRBV5-5 and J usage is TRBJ2-7, with TRBD1 matching over 7 bases. CDR3 length: 13 amino acids. Trimming at V came to 3 bases and at J to 9 bases, leaving 9 bases not matched to a gene. Germline loops: CDR1 SGHKS, CDR2 YYEKEE (reference sequence). The CDR3 loop is CASSSPTGMRQYF. In DNA form, the CDR3 reads TGTGCCAGCAGCTCACCGACAGGGATGCGGCAGTACTTC.

V and J are TRBV7-2 and TRBJ1-1; weak D call: TRBD1 (5 bases). Trimming removed 4 bases from V and 4 bases from J, with 13 bases in between. Germline assignment: CDR1 SGHTA and CDR2 FQGNSA. The CDR3 length is 14 residues. CDR3 region: CASSSSLGVTEAFF. The DNA for the CDR3 is TGTGCCAGCAGCTCCTCGCTAGGGGTCACTGAAGCTTTCTTT.

The chain uses TRBV2 and TRBJ2-2, with D maybe TRBD2 (6 bases). This CDR3 contains 16 residues. Germline V gene data show CDR1 as SNHLY and CDR2 as FYNNEI. Trimming left V 6 bases short and J 5 bases short, with 19 bases between. The CDR3: CASSPTGVAGTGELFF. The CDR3 DNA reads TGTGCCAGCAGCCCCACCGGGGTCGCGGGGACCGGGGAGCTGTTTTTT.

This chain uses TRBV27 with TRBJ2-5, with D possibly matching TRBD1 (5 bases). Germline V gives CDR1 MNHEY, CDR2 SMNVEV (reference sequence). Trimming cost V 0 bases and J 6 bases, with 11 bases left between them. The CDR3 length is 14 residues. DNA of the CDR3: TGTGCCAGCAGTTTATCCCCGACAGCCCAGACCCAGTACTTC. It is translated as CASSLSPTAQTQYF.

This clone came up a few times. The rearrangement uses TRBV7-8 and TRBJ2-2; TRBD2 is a possible D gene (6 bases). The length of the CDR3 is 16 residues. V lost 0 bases and J 5 bases, leaving 13 bases between the germline ends. Germline V gives CDR1 SGHVS, CDR2 FQNEAQ. The CDR3 nucleotides read TGTGCCAGCAGCTTAGCCCTGACTAGTTATACCGGGGAGCTGTTTTTT. This gives the protein CASSLALTSYTGELFF. Supplemented by reference TRBV7-8 and TRBJ2-2, the full variable domain reads GAGVSQSPRYKVAKRGQDVALRCDPISGHVSLFWYQQALGQGPEFLTYFQNEAQLDKSGLPSDRFFAERPEGSVSTLKIQRTQQEDSAVYLCASSLALTSYTGELFFGEGSRLTVL.

This chain joins TRBV30 and TRBJ1-1; D is ambiguous. The CDR3 extends over 12 amino acids. V lost 0 bases and J lost 5, with 7 bases in between. The germline CDR1 and CDR2 sequences are GTSNPN and SVGIG (reference sequence). Here the CDR3 DNA reads TGTGCCTGGAGTGTACTGAGTACTGAAGCTTTCTTT. Protein product: CAWSVLSTEAFF.